One and the same sample provided the 21 T cell receptor beta chains below, sequenced in a study of regulatory T cells in long-lasting Graves disease. Time point in this sample: persistent/refractory GD, antithyroid drugs over 5 years with positive TRAb. PBMC-derived RNA was used for the TCR library. Through Arm-PCR of CDR3 regions and iRepertoire HTBI primers, TCR beta libraries were built. TCRdb fed the multiplex PCR reads into MiXCR, producing one record per CDR3 protein. This repertoire shows 350,000 to 500,000 distinct CDR3 sequences, approximately 22% found once; its top ten account for roughly an eighth. Sequenced material: peripheral blood mononuclear cells (PBMCs), taken when the disease was refractory, from a patient treated with antithyroid drugs. The receptors come from a female donor with Graves disease.

Turning to this clonotype: As the CDR3 is not closed by the conserved phenylalanine or tryptophan, this likely results from a read error. Here the CDR3 reads CASSPGVGHPEAFL. In DNA, the CDR3 is TGTGCCAGCAGCCCAGGGGTGGGGCACCCTGAAGCTTTCCTT. The chain has TRBV5-6 and TRBJ1-1; tentative D call: TRBD1 (6 bases). The length of the CDR3 is 14 residues. Germline V CDR1 and CDR2: SGHDT, YYEEEE. Between the trimmed V and J ends, which lost 4 bases and 6 bases, there was a span of 16 bases.

This clonotype was detected only once. The chain recombines TRBV7-9 with TRBJ2-3; D perhaps matches TRBD2 (6 bases). Per the germline V gene, CDR1 is SEHNR and CDR2 is FQNEAQ (reference sequence). The V and J ends lost 5 bases and 2 bases respectively, with 11 bases between them. CDR3 length equals 14 residues. The CDR3 nucleotides read TGTGCCAGCAGCCCTCTAGCGAACACAGATACGCAGTATTTT. It is translated as CASSPLANTDTQYF.

The chain recombines TRBV19 with TRBJ2-5; TRBD2 aligns across 9 bases. The J call may not be correct, given that the DNA end is closer to TRBJ2-1. The CDR3 spans 14 residues. CDR1 and CDR2 (germline): LNHDA, SQIVND (reference sequence). This CDR3 reads CASRGAGGYNEQFF. DNA of the CDR3: TGTGCCAGTAGGGGAGCGGGAGGTTACAATGAGCAGTTCTTC.

This clonotype showed up just a few times. The chain recombines TRBV10-3 with TRBJ1-2; D is unresolved. This CDR3 comprises 15 residues. Germline V gives CDR1 ENHRY, CDR2 SYGVKD. The V end was cut by 0 bases, the J end by 0 bases, with 8 bases between. CDR3 coding DNA: TGTGCCATCAGTGAGTCCGGTTTAGCTAACTATGGCTACACCTTC. As protein: CAISESGLANYGYTF.

This clonotype was counted many times. The V and J genes are TRBV11-2 and TRBJ2-2; D perhaps matches TRBD2 (5 bases). CDR1 is SGHAT and CDR2 is FQNNGV in the germline V gene. V lost 7 bases, J lost 6 bases, and 15 bases lay in between. The CDR3 has 14 residues. The CDR3: CASILDLMAGELFF. The CDR3 DNA is TGTGCCAGCATACTAGACTTGATGGCCGGGGAGCTGTTTTTT.

This chain uses TRBV11-1 with TRBJ2-1; TRBD2 aligns across 15 bases. Germline CDR1 is SGHAT and CDR2 is FQDESV (reference sequence). V gave up 5 bases and J gave up 3 bases; unmatched junction bases: 8. The CDR3 totals 18 residues. The DNA for the CDR3 is TGTGCCAGCAGCGGTGGACTAGCGGGAGGGCCTAGCTACAATGAGCAGTTCTTC. This codes for CASSGGLAGGPSYNEQFF.

This clonotype was observed many times. The chain joins TRBV18 to TRBJ1-2, with D unresolved. This CDR3 has 13 residues. The V end was cut by 4 bases, the J end by 7 bases, with 13 bases between. Germline V CDR1 and CDR2: KGHSH, LQKENI. This chain's CDR3 is CASSQDGLFGYTF. The CDR3 DNA is TGTGCCAGCTCACAGGATGGTTTGTTTGGCTACACCTTC.

This clonotype was detected many times. V gene TRBV28 combines with J gene TRBJ1-5, with TRBD1 matching over 7 bases. CDR3 length equals 12 residues. Germline V gives CDR1 MDHEN, CDR2 SYDVKM. V shed 8 bases, J shed 5 bases, and the junction held 3 bases outside the gene matches. The CDR3 is CASLTGYQPQHF. The CDR3 bases are TGTGCCAGCCTGACAGGGTATCAGCCCCAGCATTTT.

This clonotype was found many times. The chain uses TRBV28 and TRBJ2-7; no definite D call. The V and J ends lost 6 bases and 3 bases respectively, with 6 bases between them. This CDR3 contains 11 residues. The germline CDR1 and CDR2 sequences are MDHEN and SYDVKM. CDR3 in DNA: TGTGCCAGCAGCCGGCGCTACGAGCAGTACTTC. Translating gives CASSRRYEQYF.

This clonotype occurred many times. The genes are TRBV5-6 and TRBJ2-5; D is ambiguous. Germline CDR1 SGHDT, CDR2 YYEEEE. The CDR3 loop spans 11 amino acids. Trimming stripped 2 bases from V and 5 bases from J, with 4 bases between. CDR3 coding DNA: TGTGCCAGCAGCTTTGCGGAGACCCAGTACTTC. Protein sequence: CASSFAETQYF.

This clonotype was observed many times. This chain uses TRBV12-5 with TRBJ2-7; 7 bases are a match to TRBD2. Germline V gene data show CDR1 as LGHNT and CDR2 as FRNRAP. Trimming cost V 8 bases and J 4 bases; bases outside gene matches: 5. The CDR3 is made up of 12 amino acids. The CDR3 protein is CASSGGGYEQYF. In DNA form, the CDR3 reads TGTGCTAGTTCGGGAGGAGGATACGAGCAGTACTTC.

This clonotype was observed many times. The V gene is TRBV28, the J gene TRBJ1-3, with D unclear. The CDR3 contains 13 residues. Germline V gene sequence: CDR1 MDHEN, CDR2 SYDVKM. Trimming took off 1 base at V and 1 base at J, with 2 bases between the two ends. The CDR3 DNA is TGTGCCAGCAGTTTATTATCTGGAAACACCATATATTTT. It codes for CASSLLSGNTIYF.

The V and J genes are TRBV2 and TRBJ2-5, with a possible D match to TRBD1 (6 bases). Trimming left V 2 bases short and J 5 bases short, with 21 bases between. This CDR3 is built from 17 residues. Germline loops: CDR1 SNHLY, CDR2 FYNNEI. For the CDR3, the DNA is TGTGCCAGCAGTGAAACCTGGATAGGGGGATCCACTGAGACCCAGTACTTC. It codes for CASSETWIGGSTETQYF.

This clonotype is medium-sized within its sample. The chain has TRBV2 and TRBJ2-3; perhaps TRBD1 as D (6 bases). CDR3 length equals 15 residues. Germline assignment: CDR1 SNHLY and CDR2 FYNNEI. V shed 2 bases and J shed 0 bases, with 9 bases lying between them. The CDR3 DNA sequence: TGTGCCAGCAGTGAAACAGGGTCTAGCACAGATACGCAGTATTTT. Protein: CASSETGSSTDTQYF. Full variable domain (outside the CDR3, taken from reference TRBV2 and TRBJ2-3): EPEVTQTPSHQVTQMGQEVILRCVPISNHLYFYWYRQILGQKVEFLVSFYNNEISEKSEIFDDQFSVERPDGSNFTLKIRSTKLEDSAMYFCASSETGSSTDTQYFGPGTRLTVL.

A word on this clonotype: This may arise from a read error, as a much more abundant clone is one base away. The chain links TRBV6-2 or TRBV6-3 to TRBJ2-7; 10 nucleotides agree with TRBD1. Germline CDR1 and CDR2: MNHEY and SVGEGT. The CDR3 has 18 amino acids. CDR3 protein: CVSSYNEDRGGSTYEQYF. The CDR3 region has the DNA TGTGTCAGCAGTTACAATGAGGACAGGGGGGGTTCAACCTACGAGCAGTACTTC.

Only a few counts were recorded for this clonotype. The rearrangement joins TRBV14 to TRBJ2-7; 12 bases agree with TRBD2. CDR1 is SGHDN and CDR2 is FVKESK in the germline V gene. V was pared by 0 bases and J by 3 bases, with 3 bases of the junction left unmatched. This CDR3 region has 16 residues. This CDR3 is CASSQEGLAGHYEQYF. Written as DNA, the CDR3 is TGTGCCAGCAGCCAAGAAGGACTAGCGGGACACTACGAGCAGTACTTC.

This clonotype was detected only a few times. The genes are TRBV14 and TRBJ1-2; 10 bases are shared with TRBD1. Germline V gene data show CDR1 as SGHDN and CDR2 as FVKESK. The CDR3 sequence is 14 residues long. The ends lost 0 bases at V and 9 bases at J; junction bases unmatched: 4. This CDR3 is CASSQDGTGESYTF. The CDR3 DNA reads as TGTGCCAGCAGCCAAGATGGGACAGGGGAGAGCTACACCTTC.

This clonotype came up many times. The chain is built from TRBV30 and TRBJ2-7; D might be TRBD1 (5 bases). With 0 bases removed from V and 6 bases from J, the gap between germline ends came to 18 bases. CDR1 is GTSNPN, CDR2 SVGIG, per germline (reference sequence). This CDR3 contains 15 residues. The CDR3 region is CAWSVLSGYSGEQYF. CDR3 nucleotide sequence: TGTGCCTGGAGTGTACTCTCAGGGTACTCAGGCGAGCAGTACTTC.

This rearrangement joins TRBV5-1 to TRBJ2-5; D might be TRBD2 (6 bases). Germline CDR1 SGHRS, CDR2 YFSETQ. The CDR3 is 14 amino acids. With 3 bases removed from V and 4 bases from J, the gap between germline ends came to 13 bases. The DNA for the CDR3 is TGCGCCAGCAGCTGGGACCGGGGGACAGAGACCCAGTACTTC. This translates into CASSWDRGTETQYF.

In its sample, this clonotype was seen a few times. CDR3 in DNA: TGTGCCACCAGCAGAGGTGTCGGGATATCGAACACCGGGGAGCTGTTTTTT. It translates to CATSRGVGISNTGELFF. This chain joins TRBV15 and TRBJ2-2; D perhaps matches TRBD2 (5 bases). The CDR3 covers 17 residues. Germline CDR1 is LNHNV and CDR2 is YYDKDF (reference sequence). V was trimmed by 1 base and J by 0 bases, leaving 12 bases between them.

This clonotype has at least ten counts. V is TRBV30 and J is TRBJ1-1, with TRBD1 matching over 7 bases. J lost 3 bases, V lost 6 bases, and 1 base had no gene match. Germline V CDR1 and CDR2: GTSNPN, SVGIG (reference sequence). CDR3 length: 11 amino acids. CDR3 loop: CACQGDTEAFF. The CDR3 DNA is TGTGCCTGTCAGGGGGACACTGAAGCTTTCTTT.